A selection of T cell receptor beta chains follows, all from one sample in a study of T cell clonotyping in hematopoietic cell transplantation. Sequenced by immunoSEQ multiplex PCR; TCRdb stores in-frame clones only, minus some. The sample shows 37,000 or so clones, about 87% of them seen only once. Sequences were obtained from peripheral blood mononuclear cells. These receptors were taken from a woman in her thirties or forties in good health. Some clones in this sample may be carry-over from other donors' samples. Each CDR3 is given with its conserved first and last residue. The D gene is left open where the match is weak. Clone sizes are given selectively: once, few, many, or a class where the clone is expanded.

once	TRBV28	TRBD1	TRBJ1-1	TGTGCCAGCGCTAGGTTCAGGGGGCGAATGAACACTGAAGCTTTCTTT	CASARFRGRMNTEAFF
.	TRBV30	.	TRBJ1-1	TGTGCCTGGAGTGTACCGGTATACACTGAAGCTTTCTTT	CAWSVPVYTEAFF
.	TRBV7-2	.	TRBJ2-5	TGTGCCAGCAGGGGACCAAGACAAGAGACCCAGTACTTC	CASRGPRQETQYF
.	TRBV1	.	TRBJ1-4	TGCACCAGCAGCCAAGAACGAGGGCGTGCTAATGAAAAACTGTTTTTT	CTSSQERGRANEKLFF
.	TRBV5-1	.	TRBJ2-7	TGCGCCAGTACCCCCGAGTTTCGACAACAGGGCGTCTACGAGCAGTACTTC	CASTPEFRQQGVYEQYF
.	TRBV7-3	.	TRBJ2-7	TGTGCCAGCAGCTCCCACCCGGGCCGCTCCTACGAGCAGTACTTC	CASSSHPGRSYEQYF
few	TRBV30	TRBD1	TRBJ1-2	TGTGCCTGGAGTCCGGGACAGGTCTATGGCTACACCTTC	CAWSPGQVYGYTF
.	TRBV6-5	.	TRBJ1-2	TGTGCCAGTACTCCACGACGGGAGGCGGACTATGGCTACACCTTC	CASTPRREADYGYTF
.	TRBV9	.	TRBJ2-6	TGTGCCAGCAGCACCTACAGGGCTGGGGCCAACGTCCTGACTTTC	CASSTYRAGANVLTF
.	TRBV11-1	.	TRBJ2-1	TGTGCCAGCAGCAGAGGGACAAACAATGAGCAGTTCTTC	CASSRGTNNEQFF
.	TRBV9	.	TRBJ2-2	TGTGCCATCCTTGACAGCCTGCTCGATGCTTCGAACACCGGGGAGCTGTTTTTT	CAILDSLLDASNTGELFF
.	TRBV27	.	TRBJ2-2	TGTGCCAGCAGTCCCCAACCGGGACTCCCCGGGGAGCTGTTTTTT	CASSPQPGLPGELFF
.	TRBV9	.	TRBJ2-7	TGTGCCAGCAGCGTTCAGACAGGGCGGGGTTACGAGCAGTACTTC	CASSVQTGRGYEQYF
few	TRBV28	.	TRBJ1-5	TGTGCCAGCACGGGCGAGGGCAATCAGCCCCAGCATTTT	CASTGEGNQPQHF
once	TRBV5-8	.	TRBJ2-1	TGTGCCAGCAGACCCCGTTGGGGGGCCTCCTACAATGAGCAGTTCTTC	CASRPRWGASYNEQFF
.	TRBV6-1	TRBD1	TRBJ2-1	TGTGCCAGCAGGGACAGGGGAGGAGGATACAATGAGCAGTTCTTC	CASRDRGGGYNEQFF
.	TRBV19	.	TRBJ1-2	TGTGCCAGTAGTATTAGCGGGATTGGCGGCTACACCTTC	CASSISGIGGYTF
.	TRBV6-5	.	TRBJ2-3	TGTGCCGTCACCGGGGGAAGCACAGATACGCAGTATTTT	CAVTGGSTDTQYF
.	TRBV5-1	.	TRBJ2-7	TGCGCCAGCAGCTTGGATGCAGGGGACTACGAGCAGTACTTC	CASSLDAGDYEQYF
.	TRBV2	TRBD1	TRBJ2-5	TGTGCCAGCTTACCGGGACAGGCCCAAGAGACCCAGTACTTC	CASLPGQAQETQYF
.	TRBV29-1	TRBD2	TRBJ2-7	TGCAGCGCTGGACTAGGCCACGAGCAGTACTTC	CSAGLGHEQYF
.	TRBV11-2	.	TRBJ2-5	TGTGCCAGCAGCCAAGGGTGGGGGCAAGAGACCCAGTACTTC	CASSQGWGQETQYF
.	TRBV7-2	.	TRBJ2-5	TGTGCCAGCAGCTTAGGGGCCCAAGAGACCCAGTACTTC	CASSLGAQETQYF
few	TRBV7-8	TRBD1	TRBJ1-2	TGTGCCAGCAGCTTAACCCAGACAGGGTACGCCCGGGGCTATGGCTACACCTTC	CASSLTQTGYARGYGYTF
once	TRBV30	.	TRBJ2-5	TGTGCCTACCCCAAGAGAGGGATAGAGACCCAGTACTTC	CAYPKRGIETQYF
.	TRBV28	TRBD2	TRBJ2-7	TGTGCCAGCAGGGGGGGACTAGCGGGCGAGCAGTACTTC	CASRGGLAGEQYF
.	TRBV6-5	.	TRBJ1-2	TGTGCCAGCAGTCGCACAGGGAACTATGGCTACACCTTC	CASSRTGNYGYTF
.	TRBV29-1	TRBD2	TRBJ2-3	TGCAGCGCCCAAAAGGCGGCTAGCGGGAGGGGAGATACGCAGTATTTT	CSAQKAASGRGDTQYF
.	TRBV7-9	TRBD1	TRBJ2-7	TGTGCCAGCAAATACGGGACAGGGAATTACGAGCAGTACTTC	CASKYGTGNYEQYF
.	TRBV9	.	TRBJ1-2	TGTGCCAGCAGCGTAGGCGGAGCCAACTATGGCTACACCTTC	CASSVGGANYGYTF
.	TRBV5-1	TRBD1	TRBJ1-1	TGCGCCAGCAGATTGACAGGGGGCTCGACGAACACTGAAGCTTTCTTT	CASRLTGGSTNTEAFF
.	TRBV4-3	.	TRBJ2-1	TGCGCCAGCAGCCAAGAAAGGAGGAATGAGCAGTTCTTC	CASSQERRNEQFF
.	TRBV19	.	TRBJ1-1	TGTGCCAGTAACATTCACCGCCCCATGAACACTGAAGCTTTCTTT	CASNIHRPMNTEAFF
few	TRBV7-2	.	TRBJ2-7	TGTGCCAGCAGTTCATGGTACGAGCAGTACTTC	CASSSWYEQYF
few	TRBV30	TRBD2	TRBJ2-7	TGTGCCTGGAGTTCCGGGACTAGCGGGAGCGGCGAGCAGTACTTC	CAWSSGTSGSGEQYF
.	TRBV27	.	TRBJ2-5	TGTGCCAGCAGCTTGACTAGCCAAGAGACCCAGTACTTC	CASSLTSQETQYF
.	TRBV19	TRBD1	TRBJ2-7	TGTGCCAGTAGTCCCGGACAGGGGTTCGAGCAGTACTTC	CASSPGQGFEQYF
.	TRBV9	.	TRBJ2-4	TGTGCCAGCAGCGCGGGGGTCTCTTCGGGAAACATTCAGTACTTC	CASSAGVSSGNIQYF
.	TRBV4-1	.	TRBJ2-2	TGCGCCAGCAGCCCCGCCAGGGGGGACACCGGGGAGCTGTTTTTT	CASSPARGDTGELFF
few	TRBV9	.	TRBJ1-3	TGTGCCAGCAGCGTGTGGACGGGGAGTGACACCATATATTTT	CASSVWTGSDTIYF
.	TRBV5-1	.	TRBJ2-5	TGCGCCAGCAACCGGGAGTCTTGGAGAGAGACCCAGTACTTC	CASNRESWRETQYF
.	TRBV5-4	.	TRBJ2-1	TGTGCCAGCAGCTTGGTCGGGAACAATGAGCAGTTCTTC	CASSLVGNNEQFF
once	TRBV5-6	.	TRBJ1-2	TGTGCCAGCAGCTTGGTGGGGGAGTCCTATGGCTACACCTTC	CASSLVGESYGYTF
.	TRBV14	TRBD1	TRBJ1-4	TGTGCCAGCAGCCGAGGACAGGGGTTCGGGGAAAAACTGTTTTTT	CASSRGQGFGEKLFF
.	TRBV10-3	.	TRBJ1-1	TGTGCCATCAGTCCCCGAGAGTACACTGAAGCTTTCTTT	CAISPREYTEAFF
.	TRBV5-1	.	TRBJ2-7	TGCGCCAGCACCCGGCTACTCGGGGCCGAGCAGTACTTC	CASTRLLGAEQYF
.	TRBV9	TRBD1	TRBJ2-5	TGTGCCAGCAGCACCCGGACAGGGTCGGGGGAGACCCAGTACTTC	CASSTRTGSGETQYF
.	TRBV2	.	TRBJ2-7	TGTGCCACCAGGAACTTCTACGACGAGCAGTACTTC	CATRNFYDEQYF
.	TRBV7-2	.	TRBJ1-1	TGTGCCAGCAGCCACCAAAACACTGAAGCTTTCTTT	CASSHQNTEAFF
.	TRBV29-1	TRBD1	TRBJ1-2	TGCAGCGTGGGAGGGACAGCTAGCTACACCTTC	CSVGGTASYTF
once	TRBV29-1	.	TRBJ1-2	TGCAGCGCCGCCGACAGCTTTTATGGCTACACCTTC	CSAADSFYGYTF